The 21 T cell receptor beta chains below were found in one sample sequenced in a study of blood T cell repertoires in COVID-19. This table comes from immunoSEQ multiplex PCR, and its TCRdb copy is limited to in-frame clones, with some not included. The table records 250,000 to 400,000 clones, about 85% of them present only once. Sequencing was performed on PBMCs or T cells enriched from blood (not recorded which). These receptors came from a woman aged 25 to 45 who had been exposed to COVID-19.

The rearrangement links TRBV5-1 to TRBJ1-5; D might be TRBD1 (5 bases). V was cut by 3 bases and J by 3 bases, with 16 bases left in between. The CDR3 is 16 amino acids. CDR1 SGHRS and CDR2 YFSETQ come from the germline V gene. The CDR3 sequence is CASSWGSGEINQPQHF. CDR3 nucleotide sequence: TGCGCCAGCAGCTGGGGGTCGGGGGAAATCAATCAGCCCCAGCATTTT.

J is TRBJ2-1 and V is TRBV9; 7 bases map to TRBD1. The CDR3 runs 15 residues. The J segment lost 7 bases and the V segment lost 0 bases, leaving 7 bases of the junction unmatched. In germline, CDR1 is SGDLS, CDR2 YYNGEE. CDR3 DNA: TGTGCCAGCAGCGTAGGAGGGGGCGAATGGAATGAGCAGTTCTTC. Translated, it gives CASSVGGGEWNEQFF.

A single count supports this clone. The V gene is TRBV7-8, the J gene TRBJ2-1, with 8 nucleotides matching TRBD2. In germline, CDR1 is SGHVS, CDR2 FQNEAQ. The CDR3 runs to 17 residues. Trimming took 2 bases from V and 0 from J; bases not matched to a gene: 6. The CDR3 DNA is TGTGCCAGCAGCTTAATGGCGGGGGGTAGCTCCTACAATGAGCAGTTCTTC. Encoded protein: CASSLMAGGSSYNEQFF.

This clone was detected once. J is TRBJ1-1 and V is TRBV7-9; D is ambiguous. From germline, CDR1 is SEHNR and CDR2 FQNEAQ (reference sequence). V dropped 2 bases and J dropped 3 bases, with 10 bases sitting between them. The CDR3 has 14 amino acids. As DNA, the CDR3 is TGTGCCAGCAGCTTAAGCAACAGAGACACTGAAGCTTTCTTT. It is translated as CASSLSNRDTEAFF. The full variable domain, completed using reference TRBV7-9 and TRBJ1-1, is DTGVSQNPRHKITKRGQNVTFRCDPISEHNRLYWYRQTLGQGPEFLTYFQNEAQLEKSRLLSDRFSAERPKGSFSTLEIQRTEQGDSAMYLCASSLSNRDTEAFFGQGTRLTVV.

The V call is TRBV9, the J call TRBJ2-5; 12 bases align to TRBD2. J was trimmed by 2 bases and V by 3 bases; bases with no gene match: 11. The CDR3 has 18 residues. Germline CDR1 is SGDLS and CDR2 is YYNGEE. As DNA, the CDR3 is TGTGCCAGCAGCGAAACGCTCCCCGGACTAGCGGGGCAAGAGACCCAGTACTTC. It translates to CASSETLPGLAGQETQYF.

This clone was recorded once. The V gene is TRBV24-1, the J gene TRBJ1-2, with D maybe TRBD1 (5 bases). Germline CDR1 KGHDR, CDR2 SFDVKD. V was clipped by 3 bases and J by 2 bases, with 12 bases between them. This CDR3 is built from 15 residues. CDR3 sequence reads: CATSDPNRSNYGYTF. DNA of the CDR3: TGTGCCACCAGTGATCCAAACAGGTCCAACTATGGCTACACCTTC.

The CDR3 is CASSSGLGTVNEKLFF. The CDR3 DNA is TGTGCCAGTAGTAGCGGACTCGGGACAGTTAATGAAAAACTGTTTTTT. The rearrangement links TRBV19 to TRBJ1-4; 7 bases align to TRBD1. CDR1 is LNHDA and CDR2 is SQIVND in the germline V gene (reference sequence). V gave up 4 bases and J gave up 4 bases; unmatched junction bases: 9. CDR3 size: 16 residues.

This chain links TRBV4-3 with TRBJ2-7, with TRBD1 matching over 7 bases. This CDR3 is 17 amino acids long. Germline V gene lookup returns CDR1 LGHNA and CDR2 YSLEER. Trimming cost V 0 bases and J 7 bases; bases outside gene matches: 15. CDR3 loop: CASSQDLGAGGMGEQYF. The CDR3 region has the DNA TGCGCCAGCAGCCAAGATCTTGGGGCAGGGGGAATGGGAGAGCAGTACTTC.

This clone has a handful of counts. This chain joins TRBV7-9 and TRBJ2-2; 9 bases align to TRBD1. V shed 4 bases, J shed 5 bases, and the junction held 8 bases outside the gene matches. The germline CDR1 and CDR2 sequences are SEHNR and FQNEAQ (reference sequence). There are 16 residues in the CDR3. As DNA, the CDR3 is TGTGCCAGCAGCTCGCGGACAGGGGCTACTACCGGGGAGCTGTTTTTT. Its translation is CASSSRTGATTGELFF.

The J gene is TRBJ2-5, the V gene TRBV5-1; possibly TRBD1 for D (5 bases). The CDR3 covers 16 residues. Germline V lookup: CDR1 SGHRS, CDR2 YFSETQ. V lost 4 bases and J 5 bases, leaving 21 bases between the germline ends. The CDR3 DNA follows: TGCGCCAGCAGCCTTTTCGGGCTACAGGCCATGGAGACCCAGTACTTC. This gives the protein CASSLFGLQAMETQYF.

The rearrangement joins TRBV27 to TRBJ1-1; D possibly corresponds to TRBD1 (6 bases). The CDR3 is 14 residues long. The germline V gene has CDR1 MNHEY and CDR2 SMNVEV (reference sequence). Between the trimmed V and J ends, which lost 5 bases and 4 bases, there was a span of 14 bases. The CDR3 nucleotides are TGTGCCAGCAGTGTTGACAGGTGGGCCACTGAAGCTTTCTTT. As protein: CASSVDRWATEAFF.

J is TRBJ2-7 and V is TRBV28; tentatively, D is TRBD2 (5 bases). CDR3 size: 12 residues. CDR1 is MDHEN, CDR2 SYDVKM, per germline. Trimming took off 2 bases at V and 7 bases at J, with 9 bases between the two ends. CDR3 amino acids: CASSLASGEQYF. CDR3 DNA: TGTGCCAGCAGTTTAGCATCGGGGGAGCAGTACTTC.

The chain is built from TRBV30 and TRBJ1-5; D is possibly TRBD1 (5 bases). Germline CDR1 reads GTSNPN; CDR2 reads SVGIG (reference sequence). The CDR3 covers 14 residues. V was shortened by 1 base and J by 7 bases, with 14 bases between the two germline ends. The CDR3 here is CAWSGGGSQQPQHF. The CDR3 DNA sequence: TGTGCCTGGAGTGGCGGGGGGAGTCAGCAGCCCCAGCATTTT.

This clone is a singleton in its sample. The CDR3 reads CASRTPRNYGYTF. DNA of the CDR3: TGTGCCAGCAGAACCCCACGGAACTATGGCTACACCTTC. V usage is TRBV28 and J usage is TRBJ1-2; D is unresolved. The CDR3 runs 13 residues. V lost 6 bases, J lost 2 bases, and 10 bases lay in between. CDR1 and CDR2 from the germline V gene are MDHEN and SYDVKM.

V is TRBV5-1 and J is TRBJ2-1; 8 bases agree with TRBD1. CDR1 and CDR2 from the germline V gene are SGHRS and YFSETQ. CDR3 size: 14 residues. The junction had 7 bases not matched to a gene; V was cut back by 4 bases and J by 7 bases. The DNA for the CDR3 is TGCGCCAGCAGCCCCCGACAGGGGCGGAATGAGCAGTTCTTC. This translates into CASSPRQGRNEQFF.

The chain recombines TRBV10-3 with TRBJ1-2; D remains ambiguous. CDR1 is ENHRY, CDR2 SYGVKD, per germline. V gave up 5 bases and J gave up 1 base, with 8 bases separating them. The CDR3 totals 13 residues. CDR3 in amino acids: CAISQDYNYGYTF. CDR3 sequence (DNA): TGTGCCATCAGTCAGGACTATAACTATGGCTACACCTTC.

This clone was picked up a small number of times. CDR3 sequence reads: CASSVGGQGGTEAFF. The CDR3 nucleotides are TGTGCCAGCAGCGTTGGGGGACAGGGCGGGACTGAAGCTTTCTTT. V is TRBV9 and J is TRBJ1-1; 9 nucleotides align to TRBD1. With 2 bases clipped from V and 5 bases from J, the junction kept 7 bases outside the gene matches. Looked up from germline, CDR1 is SGDLS and CDR2 is YYNGEE. CDR3 size: 15 residues.

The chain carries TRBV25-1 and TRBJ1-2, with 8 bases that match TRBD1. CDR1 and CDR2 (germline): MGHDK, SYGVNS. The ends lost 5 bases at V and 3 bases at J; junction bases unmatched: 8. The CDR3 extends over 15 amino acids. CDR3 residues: CASSSPPGQDYGYTF. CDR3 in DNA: TGTGCCAGCAGTTCTCCCCCGGGACAGGACTATGGCTACACCTTC.

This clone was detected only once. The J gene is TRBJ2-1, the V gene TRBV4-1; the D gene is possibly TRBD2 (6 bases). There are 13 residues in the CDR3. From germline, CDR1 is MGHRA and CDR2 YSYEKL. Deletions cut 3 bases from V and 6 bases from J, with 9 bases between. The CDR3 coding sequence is TGCGCCAGCAGCCAGGGACTTGTCAATGAGCAGTTCTTC. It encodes CASSQGLVNEQFF.

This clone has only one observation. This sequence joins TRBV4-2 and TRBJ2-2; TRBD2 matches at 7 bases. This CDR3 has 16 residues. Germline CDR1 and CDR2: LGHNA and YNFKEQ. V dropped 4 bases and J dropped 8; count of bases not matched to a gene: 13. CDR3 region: CASSPEEGLPKGELFF. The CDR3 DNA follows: TGTGCCAGCAGCCCTGAGGAGGGACTACCCAAGGGGGAGCTGTTTTTT.

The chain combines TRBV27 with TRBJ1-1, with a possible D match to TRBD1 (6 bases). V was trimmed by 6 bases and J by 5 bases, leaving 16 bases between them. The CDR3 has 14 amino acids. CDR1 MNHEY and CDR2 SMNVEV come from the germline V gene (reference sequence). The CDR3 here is CASRLDSTSTEAFF. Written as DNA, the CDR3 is TGTGCCAGCAGATTGGACAGTACCTCAACTGAAGCTTTCTTT.